Following are 12 T cell receptor beta chains from one sample sequenced in a study of shared clonotypes between healthy human individuals. The naive CD8 fraction comprised CD45RO-negative cells positively selected for CCR7 and excluded terminally differentiated effector memory CD45RA+ cells. Libraries were prepared by immunoSEQ multiplex PCR; TCRdb keeps only in-frame clonotypes and omits some of them. The table has hundreds of thousands of clones, about 98% seen once. Sequenced: naive CD8+ T cells sorted from blood. Receptor source: a man aged 30 to 45 in good health.

The rearrangement uses TRBV11-3 and TRBJ2-7; D perhaps matches TRBD2 (5 bases). The V gene lost 2 bases and the J gene lost 0 bases, with 11 bases spanning the gap. Germline V gives CDR1 SGHNT, CDR2 YENEEA. The length of the CDR3 is 15 residues. The CDR3 DNA reads TGTGCCAGCAGCTTAACCAGCGGCCCCTCCTACGAGCAGTACTTC. This codes for CASSLTSGPSYEQYF.

The rearrangement joins TRBV5-5 to TRBJ1-1; D perhaps matches TRBD1 (6 bases). Germline CDR1 reads SGHKS; CDR2 reads YYEKEE (reference sequence). This CDR3 has 13 amino acids. Trimming removed 1 base from V and 8 bases from J, with 12 bases in between. The CDR3 is CASSLWLGTEAFF. DNA for the CDR3: TGTGCCAGCAGCTTGTGGCTTGGGACAGAAGCTTTCTTT.

The CDR3 protein is CASSGSTGASGANVLTF. The CDR3 nucleotides read TGCGCCAGCAGCGGATCAACAGGGGCTTCTGGGGCCAACGTCCTGACTTTC. The chain has TRBV5-1 and TRBJ2-6; 7 positions match TRBD1. Trimming at V came to 4 bases and at J to 1 base, leaving 8 bases not matched to a gene. Germline values: CDR1 SGHRS, CDR2 YFSETQ. The CDR3 consists of 17 residues.

This chain links TRBV23-1 with TRBJ2-7; 9 positions match TRBD2. TRBV23-1 is recorded as an ORF, its role being uncertain. CDR3 length equals 17 residues. J lost 6 bases, V lost 2 bases, and 14 bases had no gene match. The CDR3 region has the DNA TGCGCCAGCAGTCAACCTGCACTAGCGGGCTACCGAGGCGAGCAGTACTTC. Amino acid sequence: CASSQPALAGYRGEQYF.

This chain links TRBV7-3 with TRBJ1-1; TRBD1 matches at 9 bases. V gave up 4 bases and J gave up 4 bases; unmatched junction bases: 4. Germline V gene sequence: CDR1 SGHTA, CDR2 FQGTGA. CDR3 length equals 14 residues. The CDR3 coding sequence is TGTGCCAGCAGCTCCACAGGGGGCCTCACTGAAGCTTTCTTT. This encodes CASSSTGGLTEAFF.

The genes are TRBV11-2 and TRBJ2-1, with 11 bases identical to TRBD2. V was pared by 5 bases and J by 3 bases, with 6 bases of the junction left unmatched. The CDR3 extends over 16 amino acids. Germline-derived CDR1 and CDR2 are SGHAT and FQNNGV. The CDR3 spells CASSPLTSGNYNEQFF. CDR3 DNA: TGTGCCAGCAGCCCCTTGACTAGCGGGAACTACAATGAGCAGTTCTTC.

The chain joins TRBV4-1 to TRBJ2-1, with D possibly matching TRBD2 (6 bases). Trimming cost V 1 base and J 3 bases, with 10 bases left between them. The length of the CDR3 is 15 residues. Germline V gene sequence: CDR1 MGHRA, CDR2 YSYEKL. The CDR3 loop is CASSQAAGIYNEQFF. CDR3 nucleotides: TGCGCCAGCAGCCAAGCCGCGGGAATCTACAATGAGCAGTTCTTC.

V usage is TRBV29-1 and J usage is TRBJ2-1; TRBD2 matches at 7 bases. Germline lookup yields CDR1 SQVTM and CDR2 ANQGSEA. J lost 8 bases, V lost 5 bases, and 21 bases had no gene match. The CDR3 length is 17 residues. Here the CDR3 DNA reads TGCAGCGTTTGGGGAGAAACTACTAGCGTCGCAAGGGATGAGCAGTTCTTC. Amino acid sequence: CSVWGETTSVARDEQFF.

This clone was seen once. The V and J genes are TRBV4-1 and TRBJ2-2; D may correspond to TRBD1 or TRBD2 (5 bases each). CDR3 size: 15 residues. The ends were cut back, 3 bases at V and 7 bases at J, with 15 bases in the middle. Germline loops: CDR1 MGHRA, CDR2 YSYEKL. This CDR3 is CASSHQGEGDGELFF. The CDR3 DNA sequence: TGCGCCAGCAGCCACCAGGGAGAAGGTGACGGGGAGCTGTTTTTT.

The V call is TRBV5-6, the J call TRBJ2-5, with D unresolved. In germline, CDR1 is SGHDT, CDR2 YYEEEE. V dropped 2 bases and J dropped 3 bases, with 8 bases sitting between them. This CDR3 region has 13 residues. For the CDR3, the DNA is TGTGCCAGCAGCTTTTATGGAGAAGAGACCCAGTACTTC. This sequence encodes CASSFYGEETQYF.

V and J are TRBV9 and TRBJ2-5, with 9 bases identical to TRBD2. Trimming at V came to 3 bases and at J to 3 bases, leaving 0 bases not matched to a gene. Germline CDR1 reads SGDLS; CDR2 reads YYNGEE. The CDR3 has 13 residues. CDR3 sequence: CASSGLAEETQYF. Here the CDR3 DNA reads TGTGCCAGCAGCGGACTAGCGGAAGAGACCCAGTACTTC.

V and J are TRBV27 and TRBJ2-2; 10 nucleotides agree with TRBD1. Trimming took 6 bases from V and 1 from J; bases not matched to a gene: 8. The CDR3 extends over 17 amino acids. The germline V gene has CDR1 MNHEY and CDR2 SMNVEV (reference sequence). CDR3 in amino acids: CASSPGTGDLNTGELFF. The CDR3 DNA sequence: TGTGCCAGCAGCCCCGGGACAGGGGACCTGAACACCGGGGAGCTGTTTTTT.